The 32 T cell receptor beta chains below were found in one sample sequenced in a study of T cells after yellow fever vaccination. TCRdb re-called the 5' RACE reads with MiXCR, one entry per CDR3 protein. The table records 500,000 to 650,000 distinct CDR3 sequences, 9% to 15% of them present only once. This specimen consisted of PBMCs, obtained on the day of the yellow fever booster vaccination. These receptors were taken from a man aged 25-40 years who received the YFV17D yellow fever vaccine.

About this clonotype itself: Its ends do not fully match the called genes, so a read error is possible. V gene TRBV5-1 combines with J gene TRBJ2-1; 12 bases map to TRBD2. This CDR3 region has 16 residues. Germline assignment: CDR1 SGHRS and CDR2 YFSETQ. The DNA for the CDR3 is TGCGCCAGCACAAAGGGACTAGCGGGCCCCTATAATGAGCAGTTCTTC. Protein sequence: CASTKGLAGPYNEQFF.

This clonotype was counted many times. The CDR3 nucleotides are TGCAGCGTTGCTGTAGGGGACAGCAATCAGCCCCAGCATTTT. Its translation is CSVAVGDSNQPQHF. The genes are TRBV29-1 and TRBJ1-5; the D gene is possibly TRBD1 (5 bases). The CDR3 length is 14 residues. Trimming left V 4 bases short and J 1 base short, with 11 bases between. Germline CDR1 reads SQVTM; CDR2 reads ANQGSEA.

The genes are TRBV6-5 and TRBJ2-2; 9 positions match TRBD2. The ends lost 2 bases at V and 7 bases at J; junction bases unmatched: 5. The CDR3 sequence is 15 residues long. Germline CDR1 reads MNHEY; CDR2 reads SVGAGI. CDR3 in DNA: TGTGCCAGCAGTTACCCGGGGACTAGCAGCGGGGAGCTGTTTTTT. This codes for CASSYPGTSSGELFF.

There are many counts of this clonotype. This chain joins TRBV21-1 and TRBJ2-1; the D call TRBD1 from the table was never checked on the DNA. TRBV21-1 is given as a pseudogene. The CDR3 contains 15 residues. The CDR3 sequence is CASSPSPREDNEQFF. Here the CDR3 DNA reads TGTGCCAGCAGCCCCAGCCCCCGGGAAGACAATGAGCAGTTCTTC.

CDR3 in amino acids: CASTIMRERGFNEQFF. The CDR3 coding sequence is TGTGCCAGCACCATAATGCGGGAGAGGGGGTTTAATGAGCAGTTCTTC. V and J are TRBV6-2 or TRBV6-3 and TRBJ2-1, with TRBD2 as a possible D gene (7 bases). Germline V lookup: CDR1 MNHEY, CDR2 SVGEGT. There are 16 residues in the CDR3. V lost 7 bases to trimming and J lost 7 bases, with 23 bases between them.

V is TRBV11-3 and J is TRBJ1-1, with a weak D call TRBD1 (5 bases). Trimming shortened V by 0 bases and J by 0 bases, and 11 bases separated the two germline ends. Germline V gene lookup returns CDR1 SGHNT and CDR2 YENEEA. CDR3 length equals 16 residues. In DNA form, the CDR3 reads TGTGCCAGCAGCTTAGATGCCGGGGCTTTGAACACTGAAGCTTTCTTT. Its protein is CASSLDAGALNTEAFF.

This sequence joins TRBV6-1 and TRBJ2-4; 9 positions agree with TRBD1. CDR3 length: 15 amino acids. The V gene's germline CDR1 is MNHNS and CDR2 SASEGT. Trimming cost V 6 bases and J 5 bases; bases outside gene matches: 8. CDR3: CASSAGTGIQNIQYF. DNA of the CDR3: TGTGCCAGCAGCGCCGGGACAGGGATACAAAACATTCAGTACTTC.

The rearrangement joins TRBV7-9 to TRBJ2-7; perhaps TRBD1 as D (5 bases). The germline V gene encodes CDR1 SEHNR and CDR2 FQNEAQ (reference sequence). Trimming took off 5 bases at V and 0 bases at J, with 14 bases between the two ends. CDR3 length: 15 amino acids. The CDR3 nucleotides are TGTGCCAGCAGCAACCAGGGCTTAAGCTCCTACGAGCAGTACTTC. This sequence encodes CASSNQGLSSYEQYF. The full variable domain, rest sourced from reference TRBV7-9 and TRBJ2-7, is DTGVSQNPRHKITKRGQNVTFRCDPISEHNRLYWYRQTLGQGPEFLTYFQNEAQLEKSRLLSDRFSAERPKGSFSTLEIQRTEQGDSAMYLCASSNQGLSSYEQYFGPGTRLTVT.

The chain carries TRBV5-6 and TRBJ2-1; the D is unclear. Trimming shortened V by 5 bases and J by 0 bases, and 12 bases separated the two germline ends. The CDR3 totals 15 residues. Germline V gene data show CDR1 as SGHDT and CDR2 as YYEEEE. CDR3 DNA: TGTGCCAGCAGTAACTCCCCGAGCTCCTACAATGAGCAGTTCTTC. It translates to CASSNSPSSYNEQFF.

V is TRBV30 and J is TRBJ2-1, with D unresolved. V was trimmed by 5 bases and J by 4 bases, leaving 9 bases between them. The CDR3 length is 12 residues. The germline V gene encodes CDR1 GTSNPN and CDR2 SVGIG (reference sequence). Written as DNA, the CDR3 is TGTGCCTGGGCACCGGATTACAATGAGCAGTTCTTC. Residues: CAWAPDYNEQFF.

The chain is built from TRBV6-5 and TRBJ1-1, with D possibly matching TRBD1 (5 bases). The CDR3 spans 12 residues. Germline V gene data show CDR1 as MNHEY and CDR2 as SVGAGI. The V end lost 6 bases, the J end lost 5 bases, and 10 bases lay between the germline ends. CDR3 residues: CASRQVGTEAFF. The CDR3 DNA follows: TGTGCCAGCAGACAGGTGGGGACTGAAGCTTTCTTT.

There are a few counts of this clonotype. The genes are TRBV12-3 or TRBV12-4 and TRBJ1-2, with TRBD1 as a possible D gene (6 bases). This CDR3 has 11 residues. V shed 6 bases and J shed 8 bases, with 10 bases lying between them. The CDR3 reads CASRGGGGYTF. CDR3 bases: TGTGCCAGCAGGGGAGGGGGAGGCTACACCTTC.

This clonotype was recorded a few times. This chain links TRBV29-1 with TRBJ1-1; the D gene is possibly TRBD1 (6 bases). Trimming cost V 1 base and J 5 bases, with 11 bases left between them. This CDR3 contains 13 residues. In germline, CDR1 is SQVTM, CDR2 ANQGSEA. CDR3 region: CSVEGQAETEAFF. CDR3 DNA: TGCAGCGTTGAAGGACAGGCCGAAACTGAAGCTTTCTTT.

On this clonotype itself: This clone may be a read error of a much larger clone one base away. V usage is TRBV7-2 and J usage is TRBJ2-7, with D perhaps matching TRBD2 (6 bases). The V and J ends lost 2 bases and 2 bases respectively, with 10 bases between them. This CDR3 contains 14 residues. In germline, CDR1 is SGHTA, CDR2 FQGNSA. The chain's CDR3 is CASSLYGSTYEQYF. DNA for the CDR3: TGTGCCAGCAGCTTATACGGGAGCACCTACGAGCAGTACTTC. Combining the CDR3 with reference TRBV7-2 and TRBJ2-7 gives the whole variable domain GAGVSQSPSNKVTEKGKDVELRCDPISGHTALYWYRQSLGQGLEFLIYFQGNSAPDKSGLPSDRFSAERTGGSVSTLTIQRTQQEDSAVYLCASSLYGSTYEQYFGPGTRLTVT.

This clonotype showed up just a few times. The CDR3 DNA reads as TGCGCCAGCAGCCAAGATCTCCTAGCGGAATACAATGAGCAGTTCTTC. It is translated as CASSQDLLAEYNEQFF. The genes are TRBV4-3 and TRBJ2-1; 7 positions agree with TRBD2. The germline V gene encodes CDR1 LGHNA and CDR2 YSLEER. The CDR3 runs 16 residues. V shed 0 bases, J shed 4 bases, and the junction held 6 bases outside the gene matches.

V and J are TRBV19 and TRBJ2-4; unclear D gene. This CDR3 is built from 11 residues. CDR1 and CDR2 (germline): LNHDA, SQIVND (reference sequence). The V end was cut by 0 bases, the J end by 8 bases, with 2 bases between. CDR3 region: CASSIDHIQYF. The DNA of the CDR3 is TGTGCCAGTAGTATAGATCACATTCAGTACTTC.

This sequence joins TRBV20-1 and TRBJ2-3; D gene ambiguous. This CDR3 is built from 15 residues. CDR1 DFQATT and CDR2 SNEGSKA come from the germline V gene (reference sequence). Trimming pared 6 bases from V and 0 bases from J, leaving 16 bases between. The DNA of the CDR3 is TGCAGTGCGCCCTTGGGCTCCACTAGCACAGATACGCAGTATTTT. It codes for CSAPLGSTSTDTQYF.

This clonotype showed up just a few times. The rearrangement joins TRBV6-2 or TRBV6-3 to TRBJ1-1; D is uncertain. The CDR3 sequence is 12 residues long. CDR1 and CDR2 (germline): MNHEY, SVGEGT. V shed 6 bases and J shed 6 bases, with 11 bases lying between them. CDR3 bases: TGTGCCAGCAGGGAGGGCAACGCTGAAGCTTTCTTT. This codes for CASREGNAEAFF.

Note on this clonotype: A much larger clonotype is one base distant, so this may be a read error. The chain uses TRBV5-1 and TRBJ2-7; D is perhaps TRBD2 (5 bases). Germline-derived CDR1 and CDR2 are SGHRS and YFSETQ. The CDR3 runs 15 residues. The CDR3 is CARSLDPGQEGEQYF. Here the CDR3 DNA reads TGCGCCAGAAGCTTGGACCCGGGTCAAGAGGGAGAGCAGTACTTC.

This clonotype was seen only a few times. CDR3 bases: TGTGCCAGCAGCCAGATCAACTTGGGCTATGGCTACACCTTC. It specifies CASSQINLGYGYTF. The rearrangement joins TRBV12-3 or TRBV12-4 to TRBJ1-2; D unclear. V was cut by 6 bases and J by 4 bases, with 15 bases left in between. The CDR3 extends over 14 amino acids.

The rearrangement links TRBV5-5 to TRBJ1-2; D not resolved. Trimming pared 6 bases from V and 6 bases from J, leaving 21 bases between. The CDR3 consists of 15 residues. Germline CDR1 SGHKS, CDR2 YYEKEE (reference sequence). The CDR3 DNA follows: TGTGCCAGCACCCCCGGACTTACAGACTTCGATGGCTACACCTTC. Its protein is CASTPGLTDFDGYTF.

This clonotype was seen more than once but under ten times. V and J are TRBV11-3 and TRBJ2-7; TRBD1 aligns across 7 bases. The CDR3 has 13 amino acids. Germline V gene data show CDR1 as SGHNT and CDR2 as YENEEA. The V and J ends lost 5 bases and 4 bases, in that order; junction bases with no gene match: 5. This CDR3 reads CASSDGTAYEQYF. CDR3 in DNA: TGTGCCAGCAGCGATGGGACAGCTTACGAGCAGTACTTC.

The CDR3 sequence is CSIGQADYEQYF. DNA of the CDR3: TGCAGTATTGGACAGGCGGATTACGAGCAGTACTTC. The chain couples TRBV20-1 to TRBJ2-7; 7 bases are a match to TRBD1. The CDR3 consists of 12 residues. Trimming at V came to 8 bases and at J to 4 bases, leaving 8 bases not matched to a gene. Per germline, CDR1 DFQATT and CDR2 SNEGSKA (reference sequence).

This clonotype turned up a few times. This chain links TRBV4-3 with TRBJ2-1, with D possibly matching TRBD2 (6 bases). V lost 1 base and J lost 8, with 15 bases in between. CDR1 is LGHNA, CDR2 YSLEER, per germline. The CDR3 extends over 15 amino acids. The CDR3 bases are TGCGCCAGCAGCCAAGCTGATAGGAGGGGCCATGAGCAGTTCTTC. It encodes CASSQADRRGHEQFF.

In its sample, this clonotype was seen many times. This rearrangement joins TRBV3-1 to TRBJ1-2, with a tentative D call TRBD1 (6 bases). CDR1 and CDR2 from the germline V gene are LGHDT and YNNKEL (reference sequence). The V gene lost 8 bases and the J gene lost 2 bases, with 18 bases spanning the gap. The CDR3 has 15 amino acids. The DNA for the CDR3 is TGTGCCAGCCGGCCTTCGGGGGCTCGGAACTATGGCTACACCTTC. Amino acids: CASRPSGARNYGYTF.

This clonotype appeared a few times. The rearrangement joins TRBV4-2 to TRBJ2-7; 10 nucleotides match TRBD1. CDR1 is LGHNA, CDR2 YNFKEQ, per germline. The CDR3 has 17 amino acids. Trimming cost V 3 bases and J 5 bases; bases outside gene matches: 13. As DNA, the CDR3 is TGTGCCAGCAGCCAGGTCTTAATGGGACAGGGGATAAACGAGCAGTACTTC. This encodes CASSQVLMGQGINEQYF.

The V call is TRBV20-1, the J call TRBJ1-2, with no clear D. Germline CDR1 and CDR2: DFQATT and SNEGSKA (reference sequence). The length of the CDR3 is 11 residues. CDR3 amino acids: CRVATNYGYTF. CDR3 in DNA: TGCAGGGTAGCTACCAACTATGGCTACACCTTC.

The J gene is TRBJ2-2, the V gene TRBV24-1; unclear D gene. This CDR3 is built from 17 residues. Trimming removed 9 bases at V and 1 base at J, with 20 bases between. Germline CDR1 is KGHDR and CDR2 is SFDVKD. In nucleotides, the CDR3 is TGTGCCACCCTCCTTCGCCATGATGCCAGGAACACCGGGGAGCTGTTTTTT. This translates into CATLLRHDARNTGELFF.

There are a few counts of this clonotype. The CDR3 loop is CAWSVRRSQETQYF. The CDR3 DNA reads as TGTGCCTGGAGTGTACGTAGGAGTCAAGAGACCCAGTACTTC. This chain links TRBV30 with TRBJ2-5; D unclear. The V gene lost 0 bases and the J gene lost 2 bases, with 10 bases spanning the gap. CDR3 length: 14 residues. Per the germline V gene, CDR1 is GTSNPN and CDR2 is SVGIG (reference sequence).

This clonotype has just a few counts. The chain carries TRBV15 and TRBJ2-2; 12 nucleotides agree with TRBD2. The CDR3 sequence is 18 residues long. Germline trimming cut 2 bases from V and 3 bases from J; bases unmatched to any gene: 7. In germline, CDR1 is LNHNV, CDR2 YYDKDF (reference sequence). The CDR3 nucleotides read TGTGCCACCAGCAGACTCCAGACTAGCGGGAGTGACACCGGGGAGCTGTTTTTT. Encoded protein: CATSRLQTSGSDTGELFF.

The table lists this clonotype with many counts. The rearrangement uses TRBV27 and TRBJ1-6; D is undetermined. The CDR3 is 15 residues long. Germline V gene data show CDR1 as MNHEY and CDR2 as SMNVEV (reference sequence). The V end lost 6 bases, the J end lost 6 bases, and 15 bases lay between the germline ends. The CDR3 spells CASSPVLGSNSPLHF. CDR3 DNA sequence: TGTGCCAGCAGCCCCGTGCTAGGGTCTAATTCACCCCTCCACTTT.

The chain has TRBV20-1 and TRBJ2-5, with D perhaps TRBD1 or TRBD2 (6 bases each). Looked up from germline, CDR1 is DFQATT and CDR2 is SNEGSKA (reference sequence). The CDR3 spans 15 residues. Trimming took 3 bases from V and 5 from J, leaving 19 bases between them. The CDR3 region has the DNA TGCAGTGCTAGGAGAGGGGGAGGAGGATATGAGACCCAGTACTTC. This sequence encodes CSARRGGGGYETQYF.